What follows are 3 T cell receptor beta chains derived from one specimen sequenced in a study of cytomegalovirus exposure and HLA in healthy donors. Primers for the PCR totalled 60 Vbeta and 13 Jbeta. Libraries were prepared by immunoSEQ multiplex PCR; TCRdb keeps only in-frame clonotypes and omits some of them. The sample consists of 200,000 or so clones, 75% to 85% of them appearing once. Sequencing was performed on PBMCs. Receptors were obtained from a girl between 5 and 17 years old in good health and CMV-seronegative.

The V call is TRBV6-1, the J call TRBJ1-5; 7 nucleotides align to TRBD1. V trimming: 8 bases; J trimming: 0 bases; junction bases outside the gene matches: 7. The germline V gene has CDR1 MNHNS and CDR2 SASEGT. The CDR3 spans 15 residues. The CDR3: CASGWTGDSNQPQHF. The CDR3 DNA is TGTGCCAGCGGCTGGACAGGAGATAGCAATCAGCCCCAGCATTTT.

In the case of this clone: Other DNA sequences within the sample encode an identical CDR3. V and J are TRBV6-6 and TRBJ1-6; 9 nucleotides line up with TRBD1. V was clipped by 0 bases and J by 13 bases; unmatched bases: 10. The CDR3 spans 16 residues. Germline CDR1 MNHNY, CDR2 SVGAGI (reference sequence). CDR3 residues: CASSYSTGTGRPPLHF. The CDR3 DNA follows: TGTGCCAGCAGTTACTCGACCGGGACAGGGAGGCCGCCCCTCCACTTT.

This clone was counted a few times. The chain carries TRBV7-9 and TRBJ1-5, with D unclear. The CDR3 length is 16 residues. V was shortened by 3 bases and J by 1 base, with 13 bases between the two germline ends. The germline V gene has CDR1 SEHNR and CDR2 FQNEAQ (reference sequence). CDR3 region: CASSLSSVSSNQPQHF. The CDR3, as DNA: TGTGCCAGCAGCTTGTCGTCGGTTTCGAGCAATCAGCCCCAGCATTTT.